Shown below are 26 T cell receptor beta chains from a single sample sequenced in a study of cytomegalovirus exposure and HLA in healthy donors. Primers for the PCR totalled 60 Vbeta and 13 Jbeta. Sequenced by immunoSEQ multiplex PCR; TCRdb stores in-frame clones only, minus some. This table has approximately 200,000 clones, over 75% appearing once. The specimen was PBMCs. The receptors derive from a girl aged 2 to 10 in good health and CMV-seronegative.

The chain has TRBV7-9 and TRBJ2-5, with 7 bases identical to TRBD1. Per the germline V gene, CDR1 is SEHNR and CDR2 is FQNEAQ (reference sequence). The junction had 6 bases not matched to a gene; V was cut back by 5 bases and J by 3 bases. CDR3 length: 14 amino acids. The CDR3 here is CASSPDRLKETQYF. The CDR3 coding sequence is TGTGCCAGCAGCCCGGACAGGCTCAAAGAGACCCAGTACTTC.

This clone was seen a handful of times. One end of the junction varies from germline; a read error may be responsible. The sample holds other DNA sequences that translate to the same CDR3. This chain links TRBV6-5 with TRBJ1-6, with 8 bases lining up with TRBD1. Germline assignment: CDR1 MNHEY and CDR2 SVGAGI. The CDR3 has 15 amino acids. CDR3 sequence: CASSYSQGGNSPLHF. CDR3 bases: TGTGCCAGCAGTTACTCACAGGGGGGGAATTCGCCCCTCCACTTT.

V gene TRBV20-1 combines with J gene TRBJ2-1; the D gene is possibly TRBD2 (5 bases). Trimming pared 7 bases from V and 9 bases from J, leaving 13 bases between. The CDR3 totals 11 residues. The V gene's germline CDR1 is DFQATT and CDR2 SNEGSKA (reference sequence). Written as DNA, the CDR3 is TGCAGTGTGGATGAGGGAACTGAGCAGTTCTTC. It is translated as CSVDEGTEQFF.

The chain recombines TRBV7-9 with TRBJ1-3; TRBD1 might be the D (5 bases). This CDR3 has 15 amino acids. The V gene lost 4 bases and the J gene lost 0 bases, with 10 bases spanning the gap. From germline, CDR1 is SEHNR and CDR2 FQNEAQ (reference sequence). The CDR3 DNA reads as TGTGCCAGCAGCTCGCGGGACCGCTCTGGAAACACCATATATTTT. Translated: CASSSRDRSGNTIYF.

The chain carries TRBV6-1 and TRBJ2-5; 7 bases align to TRBD2. The CDR3 is made up of 15 amino acids. Trimming cost V 1 base and J 2 bases; bases outside gene matches: 4. Germline loops: CDR1 MNHNS, CDR2 SASEGT. Here the CDR3 reads CASSEVLRGQETQYF. Here the CDR3 DNA reads TGTGCCAGCAGTGAAGTCTTGCGGGGGCAAGAGACCCAGTACTTC.

The chain is built from TRBV29-1 and TRBJ2-2, with 13 bases aligning to TRBD2. The germline CDR1 and CDR2 sequences are SQVTM and ANQGSEA. The CDR3 covers 12 residues. After removal of 8 bases from V and 6 bases from J, the junction contained 0 bases not matched to a gene. The CDR3 region is CSTSGRAGELFF. The CDR3 nucleotides read TGCAGCACTAGCGGGAGGGCCGGGGAGCTGTTTTTT.

This clone appeared a few times. The chain joins TRBV7-9 to TRBJ1-2; maybe TRBD1 (5 bases). Germline CDR1 reads SEHNR; CDR2 reads FQNEAQ (reference sequence). The CDR3 consists of 13 residues. Trimming took off 5 bases at V and 4 bases at J, with 11 bases between the two ends. CDR3 sequence (DNA): TGTGCCAGCAGCCGGGGGGAGTCCTATGGCTACACCTTC. Translating gives CASSRGESYGYTF. The full variable domain, in which reference TRBV7-9 and TRBJ1-2 provide the parts outside the CDR3, is DTGVSQNPRHKITKRGQNVTFRCDPISEHNRLYWYRQTLGQGPEFLTYFQNEAQLEKSRLLSDRFSAERPKGSFSTLEIQRTEQGDSAMYLCASSRGESYGYTFGSGTRLTVV.

The CDR3 loop is CASRSSGETGTQPQHF. The CDR3 region has the DNA TGCGCCAGCAGATCGTCCGGAGAAACAGGAACTCAGCCCCAGCATTTT. The rearrangement uses TRBV4-1 and TRBJ1-5, with TRBD1 as a possible D gene (5 bases). Germline V lookup: CDR1 MGHRA, CDR2 YSYEKL. The length of the CDR3 is 16 residues. The germline V and J ends were trimmed by 6 bases and 6 bases, with 21 bases remaining between them.

This clone appeared once. The chain links TRBV6-1 to TRBJ2-4, with TRBD2 as a possible D gene (8 bases). Deletions cut 4 bases from V and 9 bases from J, with 25 bases between. Germline CDR1 is MNHNS and CDR2 is SASEGT. CDR3 length: 17 amino acids. In nucleotides, the CDR3 is TGTGCCAGCAGTGGCGGGGACAGTCCGGGACTAGTTTCCATTCAGTACTTC. Translation: CASSGGDSPGLVSIQYF.

The CDR3 protein is CATRIAGDETQYF. The CDR3, as DNA: TGTGCCACCCGTATAGCGGGAGACGAGACCCAGTACTTC. The chain employs TRBV6-1 and TRBJ2-5, with 9 bases identical to TRBD2. In germline, CDR1 is MNHNS, CDR2 SASEGT. The CDR3 loop spans 13 amino acids. V trimming: 10 bases; J trimming: 5 bases; junction bases outside the gene matches: 8.

V usage is TRBV2 and J usage is TRBJ1-3; TRBD1 is a possible D gene (6 bases). The V end was cut by 6 bases, the J end by 8 bases, with 14 bases between. The CDR3 has 13 residues. Germline V gives CDR1 SNHLY, CDR2 FYNNEI. DNA of the CDR3: TGTGCCAGCAGGACAGGATCCTTATACACCATATATTTT. Translated, it gives CASRTGSLYTIYF.

The chain carries TRBV10-3 and TRBJ1-3, with D possibly matching TRBD1 (5 bases). The CDR3 has 15 amino acids. Trimming took 6 bases from V and 2 from J, leaving 14 bases between them. CDR1 is ENHRY, CDR2 SYGVKD, per germline. The CDR3 sequence is CAISPREGTGNTIYF. CDR3 in DNA: TGTGCCATCAGCCCCCGGGAGGGGACTGGAAACACCATATATTTT.

The gene calls are TRBV5-4 and TRBJ1-2; TRBD1 aligns across 10 bases. The V gene's germline CDR1 is SGHNT and CDR2 YYREEE (reference sequence). Trimming at V came to 4 bases and at J to 5 bases, leaving 5 bases not matched to a gene. This CDR3 spans 14 amino acids. CDR3 loop: CASSGGTGDYGYTF. The CDR3 DNA follows: TGTGCCAGCAGCGGTGGGACAGGGGATTATGGCTACACCTTC.

The V and J genes are TRBV7-9 and TRBJ1-1; no clear D. The V gene lost 5 bases and the J gene lost 5 bases, with 15 bases spanning the gap. Looked up from germline, CDR1 is SEHNR and CDR2 is FQNEAQ (reference sequence). This CDR3 region has 14 residues. CDR3 amino acids: CASSLGWGGTEAFF. The DNA of the CDR3 is TGTGCCAGCAGCCTAGGATGGGGAGGTACTGAAGCTTTCTTT. Drawing the rest from reference TRBV7-9 and TRBJ1-1, the complete variable domain is DTGVSQNPRHKITKRGQNVTFRCDPISEHNRLYWYRQTLGQGPEFLTYFQNEAQLEKSRLLSDRFSAERPKGSFSTLEIQRTEQGDSAMYLCASSLGWGGTEAFFGQGTRLTVV.

This rearrangement joins TRBV19 to TRBJ1-2; D remains unclear. The V gene's germline CDR1 is LNHDA and CDR2 SQIVND (reference sequence). Trimming shortened V by 0 bases and J by 4 bases, and 6 bases separated the two germline ends. This CDR3 has 13 residues. CDR3 protein: CASSIDAVYGYTF. The CDR3 DNA follows: TGTGCCAGTAGTATAGATGCGGTCTATGGCTACACCTTC.

The rearrangement joins TRBV5-4 to TRBJ1-4; 7 bases are a match to TRBD1. This CDR3 has 13 residues. J lost 7 bases, V lost 0 bases, and 0 bases had no gene match. Per germline, CDR1 SGHNT and CDR2 YYREEE (reference sequence). CDR3 in DNA: TGTGCCAGCAGCTTGGACAGGGGTGAAAAACTGTTTTTT. This sequence encodes CASSLDRGEKLFF. Full variable domain (remainder filled in from reference TRBV5-4 and TRBJ1-4): ETGVTQSPTHLIKTRGQQVTLRCSSQSGHNTVSWYQQALGQGPQFIFQYYREEENGRGNFPPRFSGLQFPNYSSELNVNALELDDSALYLCASSLDRGEKLFFGSGTQLSVL.

The rearrangement joins TRBV7-9 to TRBJ1-2; the D is unclear. In germline, CDR1 is SEHNR, CDR2 FQNEAQ (reference sequence). V was cut by 4 bases and J by 0 bases, with 9 bases left in between. The CDR3 has 14 residues. The CDR3 region is CASSSLRANYGYTF. CDR3 in DNA: TGTGCCAGCAGCTCCCTGAGAGCTAACTATGGCTACACCTTC.

The chain has TRBV6-1 and TRBJ2-2, with 8 bases that match TRBD1. From germline, CDR1 is MNHNS and CDR2 SASEGT. The CDR3 contains 14 residues. With 6 bases clipped from V and 3 bases from J, the junction kept 3 bases outside the gene matches. Here the CDR3 reads CASRRGQDTGELFF. CDR3 DNA: TGTGCCAGCAGGAGGGGACAGGACACCGGGGAGCTGTTTTTT.

J is TRBJ2-1 and V is TRBV7-8; 9 bases agree with TRBD2. In germline, CDR1 is SGHVS, CDR2 FQNEAQ. Losses at the gene ends were 8 bases for V and 4 bases for J; bases not matched to a gene: 6. CDR3 size: 14 residues. The chain's CDR3 is CASCLREGYNEQFF. The DNA for the CDR3 is TGTGCCAGCTGTTTGCGGGAGGGGTACAATGAGCAGTTCTTC. The variable domain in full, completed from reference TRBV7-8 and TRBJ2-1, reads GAGVSQSPRYKVAKRGQDVALRCDPISGHVSLFWYQQALGQGPEFLTYFQNEAQLDKSGLPSDRFFAERPEGSVSTLKIQRTQQEDSAVYLCASCLREGYNEQFFGPGTRLTVL.

The V and J genes are TRBV7-8 and TRBJ2-7; perhaps TRBD1 as D (6 bases). The CDR3 contains 16 residues. V gave up 0 bases and J gave up 4 bases, with 16 bases separating them. Per the germline V gene, CDR1 is SGHVS and CDR2 is FQNEAQ. Here the CDR3 DNA reads TGTGCCAGCAGCTTAGCGCAACAGGGATTGAGTTACGAGCAGTACTTC. Translation gives CASSLAQQGLSYEQYF.

The chain uses TRBV7-6 and TRBJ2-7; D unresolved. Germline loops: CDR1 SGHVS, CDR2 FNYEAQ. Deletions cut 0 bases from V and 3 bases from J, with 9 bases between. The CDR3 sequence is 14 residues long. Here the CDR3 reads CASSLASDGYEQYF. DNA of the CDR3: TGTGCCAGCAGCTTAGCAAGCGACGGCTACGAGCAGTACTTC. Looking up the rest from reference TRBV7-6 and TRBJ2-7 gives the full variable domain: GAGVSQSPRYKVTKRGQDVALRCDPISGHVSLYWYRQALGQGPEFLTYFNYEAQQDKSGLPNDRFSAERPEGSISTLTIQRTEQRDSAMYRCASSLASDGYEQYFGPGTRLTVT.

This rearrangement joins TRBV5-1 to TRBJ2-1; 11 bases align to TRBD2. This CDR3 contains 19 residues. Germline CDR1 is SGHRS and CDR2 is YFSETQ. The junction had 20 bases not matched to a gene; V was cut back by 4 bases and J by 8 bases. CDR3 nucleotides: TGCGCCAGCAGCCGGGGACTAGCGGAACGAGGACGTATTAGCGATGAGCAGTTCTTC. It codes for CASSRGLAERGRISDEQFF.

The chain uses TRBV18 and TRBJ2-1; 8 positions agree with TRBD1. CDR1 is KGHSH and CDR2 is LQKENI in the germline V gene. Losses at the gene ends were 5 bases for V and 6 bases for J; bases not matched to a gene: 3. The CDR3 runs 13 residues. CDR3 region: CASSTTGGNEQFF. Written as DNA, the CDR3 is TGTGCCAGCTCAACCACAGGGGGCAATGAGCAGTTCTTC.

The V call is TRBV7-9, the J call TRBJ2-5; D unresolved. The J call may be faulty, since TRBJ2-7 better matches the DNA end. The CDR3 contains 14 residues. CDR1 is SEHNR, CDR2 FQNEAQ, per germline (reference sequence). CDR3 sequence (DNA): TGTGCCAGCAGCTCACGATGGGCAGCCTACGAGCAGTACTTC. Translated, it gives CASSSRWAAYEQYF.

In its sample, this clone was seen a few times. The rearrangement joins TRBV6-5 to TRBJ2-7; 12 positions match TRBD2. From germline, CDR1 is MNHEY and CDR2 SVGAGI. The CDR3 spans 15 residues. V was clipped by 0 bases and J by 7 bases; unmatched bases: 4. DNA of the CDR3: TGTGCCAGCAGTTACTCTGGACTAGCGGGGACTGAGCAGTACTTC. Translated, it gives CASSYSGLAGTEQYF.

V is TRBV30 and J is TRBJ2-7; TRBD2 matches at 7 bases. There are 13 residues in the CDR3. Germline V gives CDR1 GTSNPN, CDR2 SVGIG (reference sequence). Trimming took 2 bases from V and 4 from J; bases not matched to a gene: 5. CDR3 sequence reads: CAWSPGLEYEQYF. The DNA of the CDR3 is TGTGCCTGGAGTCCCGGACTAGAGTACGAGCAGTACTTC. The full variable domain, its missing parts supplied by reference TRBV30 and TRBJ2-7, is SQTIHQWPATLVQPVGSPLSLECTVEGTSNPNLYWYRQAAGRGLQLLFYSVGIGQISSEVPQNLSASRPQDRQFILSSKKLLLSDSGFYLCAWSPGLEYEQYFGPGTRLTVT.